This T cell receptor (beta chain) stems from a study of blood T cells in healthy people across ages. Overall study findings and caveats: Strong correlation existed between TCR beta diversity and naive T cell percentage.

As for this clonotype: Antigen specificity is unknown.

Next came a second PCR, run for about 6 to 12 cycles, which used a sample-barcoded 5' primer along with a J-beta primer mix. TCRdb reprocessed the 5' RACE reads with MiXCR, giving one entry per CDR3 protein. The data show around 1.5 million distinct CDR3 sequences, 59% seen once. Isolating PBMCs gave at least 6 million of these cells per sample. Extracted total RNA amounted to at least 5.5 micrograms for each sample. The sequenced sample was blood. This TCR derives from a man younger than 35 in good health.

The CDR3 here is CASSLGYEAFF. The CDR3 nucleotides read TGTGCCAGCAGCTTAGGGTATGAAGCTTTCTTT. The rearrangement links TRBV7-2 to TRBJ1-1; D unclear. Trimming stripped 1 base from V and 7 bases from J, with 4 bases between. Germline-derived CDR1 and CDR2 are SGHTA and FQGNSA. The CDR3 sequence is 11 residues long.